These T cell receptor beta chains were read from a single sample in a study of T cell repertoires in cytomegalovirus infection. Antigens for these TCRs are unknown. TCRdb independently ran MiXCR on the reads; one entry per CDR3 protein. The sample yields some 310,000 distinct CDR3 sequences, around 25% seen once. Sequenced material: cultured PBMCs, taken from culture after CMV antigen stimulation. These TCRs come from a human donor in good health (CMV status not recorded). Some clones in this sample may be carry-over from other donors' samples. CDR3s include the opening cysteine and the closing phenylalanine or tryptophan. The order of the fields is J gene, V gene, clone size, D gene, CDR3 protein, CDR3 DNA. A D gene is named only where the DNA matches it firmly. Part of the rows lack a size; the others show once, few, many or a class for expanded clones.

j_call: TRBJ1-5; v_call: TRBV7-6; clone_size: few; d_call: .; cdr3_aa: CASSLEVSNQPQHF; cdr3_nt: TGTGCCAGCAGCTTAGAAGTGTCAAATCAGCCCCAGCATTTT
j_call: TRBJ2-3; v_call: TRBV27; clone_size: .; d_call: .; cdr3_aa: CASSFREGVADTQYF; cdr3_nt: TGTGCCAGCAGTTTTCGGGAAGGCGTTGCAGATACGCAGTATTTT
j_call: TRBJ1-1; v_call: TRBV5-6; clone_size: .; d_call: .; cdr3_aa: CASSLIWAGRDTEAFF; cdr3_nt: TGTGCCAGCAGCTTGATCTGGGCAGGACGGGACACTGAAGCTTTCTTT
j_call: TRBJ2-2; v_call: TRBV6-2/TRBV6-3; clone_size: .; d_call: TRBD2; cdr3_aa: CASSSGTRSGGELFF; cdr3_nt: TGTGCCAGCAGTTCCGGGACTAGATCCGGCGGGGAGCTGTTTTTT
j_call: TRBJ2-3; v_call: TRBV11-1; clone_size: few; d_call: .; cdr3_aa: CASSRPDRFTDTQYF; cdr3_nt: TGTGCCAGCAGCCGGCCCGACAGATTCACAGATACGCAGTATTTT
j_call: TRBJ2-3; v_call: TRBV7-3; clone_size: .; d_call: .; cdr3_aa: CASSLQGSGTDTQYF; cdr3_nt: TGTGCCAGCAGCCTGCAGGGTTCTGGCACAGATACGCAGTATTTT
j_call: TRBJ1-4; v_call: TRBV27; clone_size: few; d_call: .; cdr3_aa: CASSFRKGHTNEKLFF; cdr3_nt: TGTGCCAGCAGTTTTAGAAAGGGACATACTAATGAAAAACTGTTTTTT
j_call: TRBJ2-1; v_call: TRBV5-1; clone_size: .; d_call: .; cdr3_aa: CASSPASARSYNEQFF; cdr3_nt: TGCGCCAGCAGCCCGGCTAGCGCCCGCTCCTACAATGAGCAGTTCTTC
j_call: TRBJ2-1; v_call: TRBV6-2/TRBV6-3; clone_size: .; d_call: .; cdr3_aa: CASRANYNEQFF; cdr3_nt: TGTGCCAGCAGGGCCAACTACAATGAGCAGTTCTTC
j_call: TRBJ2-7; v_call: TRBV4-3; clone_size: few; d_call: TRBD2; cdr3_aa: CASSQGLAAGEQYF; cdr3_nt: TGCGCCAGCAGCCAGGGACTAGCAGCGGGCGAGCAGTACTTC
j_call: TRBJ2-3; v_call: TRBV7-2; clone_size: .; d_call: TRBD2; cdr3_aa: CASSLGGRARGDTQYF; cdr3_nt: TGTGCCAGCAGCTTAGGGGGGAGGGCCCGGGGAGATACGCAGTATTTT
j_call: TRBJ1-1; v_call: TRBV11-2; clone_size: .; d_call: TRBD1; cdr3_aa: CASSPGQVMNTEAFF; cdr3_nt: TGTGCCAGCAGCCCCGGACAGGTCATGAACACTGAAGCTTTCTTT
j_call: TRBJ2-2; v_call: TRBV9; clone_size: .; d_call: .; cdr3_aa: CASSVGGDNTGELFF; cdr3_nt: TGTGCCAGCAGCGTAGGAGGGGATAACACCGGGGAGCTGTTTTTT
j_call: TRBJ2-1; v_call: TRBV7-2; clone_size: .; d_call: .; cdr3_aa: CASSPGGSVGSQFF; cdr3_nt: TGTGCCAGCAGCCCCGGTGGTAGCGTTGGGTCCCAGTTCTTC
j_call: TRBJ1-5; v_call: TRBV4-1; clone_size: few; d_call: .; cdr3_aa: CASSQERAGYSNQPQHF; cdr3_nt: TGCGCCAGCAGCCAAGAAAGAGCAGGTTATAGCAATCAGCCCCAGCATTTT
j_call: TRBJ2-5; v_call: TRBV7-2; clone_size: few; d_call: .; cdr3_aa: CASSWTAETSMTQYF; cdr3_nt: TGTGCCAGCAGCTGGACAGCCGAAACCTCTATGACCCAGTACTTC
j_call: TRBJ2-3; v_call: TRBV7-2; clone_size: many; d_call: .; cdr3_aa: CASSLAAGLNVMQYF; cdr3_nt: TGTGCCAGCAGCTTAGCGGCGGGACTGAATGTAATGCAGTATTTT
j_call: TRBJ2-5; v_call: TRBV20-1; clone_size: few; d_call: TRBD1; cdr3_aa: CSAIDRGGETQYF; cdr3_nt: TGCAGTGCTATCGACAGGGGCGGAGAGACCCAGTACTTC
j_call: TRBJ1-3; v_call: TRBV11-2; clone_size: few; d_call: TRBD1; cdr3_aa: CASSLNGVQGASGNTIYF; cdr3_nt: TGTGCCAGCAGCTTAAATGGGGTCCAGGGGGCCTCTGGAAACACCATATATTTT
j_call: TRBJ2-1; v_call: TRBV19; clone_size: .; d_call: TRBD2; cdr3_aa: CASRQIAGGNNEQFF; cdr3_nt: TGTGCCAGTAGGCAGATTGCGGGAGGGAACAATGAGCAGTTCTTC
j_call: TRBJ2-1; v_call: TRBV14; clone_size: .; d_call: TRBD1; cdr3_aa: CASSQTPGQGMNEQFF; cdr3_nt: TGTGCCAGCAGCCAAACGCCGGGACAGGGGATGAATGAGCAGTTCTTC
j_call: TRBJ2-1; v_call: TRBV29-1; clone_size: .; d_call: .; cdr3_aa: CSVVPGTSSYNEQFF; cdr3_nt: TGCAGCGTTGTCCCCGGGACAAGCTCCTACAATGAGCAGTTCTTC
j_call: TRBJ1-2; v_call: TRBV12-5; clone_size: .; d_call: TRBD1; cdr3_aa: CASGFATGLEGYTF; cdr3_nt: TGTGCTAGTGGTTTTGCGACAGGGTTGGAGGGCTACACCTTC
j_call: TRBJ1-4; v_call: TRBV7-8; clone_size: few; d_call: TRBD1; cdr3_aa: CASSYISLPGTGLRKLFF; cdr3_nt: TGTGCCAGCAGCTATATCTCTCTCCCTGGGACAGGGTTACGAAAACTGTTTTTT
j_call: TRBJ1-5; v_call: TRBV28; clone_size: .; d_call: TRBD1; cdr3_aa: CASSPLPGGNQPQHF; cdr3_nt: TGTGCCAGCAGTCCTCTCCCAGGGGGGAATCAGCCCCAGCATTTT
j_call: TRBJ1-2; v_call: TRBV3-1; clone_size: .; d_call: .; cdr3_aa: CASSPVGNYGYTF; cdr3_nt: TGTGCCAGCAGCCCCGTGGGTAACTATGGCTACACCTTC
j_call: TRBJ2-3; v_call: TRBV4-3; clone_size: .; d_call: TRBD2; cdr3_aa: CASSQSTILAGGDTQYF; cdr3_nt: TGCGCCAGCAGCCAAAGTACCATACTAGCGGGAGGGGATACGCAGTATTTT
j_call: TRBJ1-4; v_call: TRBV4-2; clone_size: few; d_call: .; cdr3_aa: CASSQERDTNEKLFF; cdr3_nt: TGTGCCAGCAGCCAAGAGAGGGACACTAATGAAAAACTGTTTTTT
j_call: TRBJ2-4; v_call: TRBV7-7; clone_size: few; d_call: .; cdr3_aa: CASSLDPGVIKNIQYF; cdr3_nt: TGTGCCAGCAGCTTAGATCCAGGGGTAATCAAAAACATTCAGTACTTC
j_call: TRBJ2-1; v_call: TRBV7-6; clone_size: many; d_call: TRBD2; cdr3_aa: CASSLGRTSGTLNEQFF; cdr3_nt: TGTGCCAGCAGCTTAGGGAGAACTAGCGGGACGCTAAATGAGCAGTTCTTC
j_call: TRBJ2-3; v_call: TRBV24-1; clone_size: few; d_call: TRBD2; cdr3_aa: CATSEPQGPASGSFEADTQYF; cdr3_nt: TGTGCCACCAGTGAGCCACAGGGACCGGCTAGCGGGAGTTTTGAGGCAGATACGCAGTATTTT
j_call: TRBJ2-1; v_call: TRBV19; clone_size: few; d_call: TRBD2; cdr3_aa: CASSRAGGLDEQFF; cdr3_nt: TGTGCCAGTAGTAGAGCGGGAGGGCTGGATGAGCAGTTCTTC
j_call: TRBJ2-1; v_call: TRBV7-9; clone_size: .; d_call: TRBD1; cdr3_aa: CASSHRDSHNEQFF; cdr3_nt: TGTGCCAGCAGCCACCGGGACAGCCACAATGAGCAGTTCTTC
j_call: TRBJ1-5; v_call: TRBV13; clone_size: few; d_call: .; cdr3_aa: CASSLNRNQPQHF; cdr3_nt: TGTGCCAGCAGCTTAAATCGCAATCAGCCCCAGCATTTT
j_call: TRBJ2-6; v_call: TRBV7-2; clone_size: many; d_call: .; cdr3_aa: CASSFPRREGRGQSGANVLTF; cdr3_nt: TGTGCCAGCAGCTTCCCCCGGAGGGAGGGCAGGGGGCAGTCTGGGGCCAACGTCCTGACTTTC
j_call: TRBJ2-7; v_call: TRBV10-3; clone_size: .; d_call: .; cdr3_aa: CAISESDAVEYEQYF; cdr3_nt: TGTGCCATCAGTGAGTCAGATGCGGTAGAATACGAGCAGTACTTC
j_call: TRBJ2-7; v_call: TRBV7-2; clone_size: many; d_call: TRBD2; cdr3_aa: CASSPAGGSVEQYF; cdr3_nt: TGTGCCAGCAGCCCAGCGGGAGGGAGTGTCGAGCAGTACTTC
j_call: TRBJ2-6; v_call: TRBV15; clone_size: once; d_call: .; cdr3_aa: CATSRDIGSGANVLTF; cdr3_nt: TGTGCCACCAGCAGAGATATCGGCTCTGGGGCCAACGTCCTGACTTTC
j_call: TRBJ2-5; v_call: TRBV4-1; clone_size: .; d_call: TRBD1; cdr3_aa: CASSSPGQGAVGTQYF; cdr3_nt: TGTGCCAGCAGCTCACCGGGACAGGGGGCAGTCGGGACCCAGTACTTC
j_call: TRBJ2-3; v_call: TRBV7-9; clone_size: few; d_call: .; cdr3_aa: CASSLVPPDTQYF; cdr3_nt: TGTGCCAGCAGCTTAGTACCGCCAGATACGCAGTATTTT
j_call: TRBJ2-3; v_call: TRBV6-6; clone_size: .; d_call: .; cdr3_aa: CASSRTGTDTQYF; cdr3_nt: TGTGCCAGCAGCCGGACTGGCACAGATACGCAGTATTTT
j_call: TRBJ2-5; v_call: TRBV28; clone_size: few; d_call: .; cdr3_aa: CASRLGTTWETQYF; cdr3_nt: TGTGCCAGCAGGCTCGGGACGACATGGGAGACCCAGTACTTC
j_call: TRBJ2-1; v_call: TRBV11-2; clone_size: .; d_call: TRBD2; cdr3_aa: CASSPSGRGQFF; cdr3_nt: TGTGCCAGCAGCCCCAGCGGGAGGGGGCAGTTCTTC
j_call: TRBJ2-7; v_call: TRBV5-5; clone_size: .; d_call: .; cdr3_aa: CASSPSGGVPSYEQYF; cdr3_nt: TGTGCCAGCAGCCCCTCGGGCGGGGTCCCCTCCTACGAGCAGTACTTC
j_call: TRBJ2-1; v_call: TRBV20-1; clone_size: .; d_call: .; cdr3_aa: CSARDGGSINEQFF; cdr3_nt: TGCAGTGCTAGAGATGGCGGTAGTATCAATGAGCAGTTCTTC
j_call: TRBJ2-1; v_call: TRBV7-8; clone_size: many; d_call: .; cdr3_aa: CASSLGGAVNNEQFF; cdr3_nt: TGTGCCAGCAGCTTAGGGGGGGCAGTGAACAATGAGCAGTTCTTC
j_call: TRBJ1-2; v_call: TRBV4-3; clone_size: few; d_call: .; cdr3_aa: CASSQEGVPGGFHGYTF; cdr3_nt: TGCGCCAGCAGCCAAGAGGGAGTACCCGGTGGGTTTCATGGCTACACCTTC
j_call: TRBJ1-1; v_call: TRBV7-2; clone_size: many; d_call: .; cdr3_aa: CASSLEYTVNTEAFF; cdr3_nt: TGTGCCAGCAGCTTAGAGTATACAGTGAACACTGAAGCTTTCTTT
j_call: TRBJ1-1; v_call: TRBV7-2; clone_size: many; d_call: .; cdr3_aa: CASSLDAAALEAFF; cdr3_nt: TGTGCCAGCAGCTTAGATGCAGCGGCCCTTGAAGCTTTCTTT
j_call: TRBJ2-7; v_call: TRBV5-1; clone_size: many; d_call: TRBD2; cdr3_aa: CASSWSGRADEQYF; cdr3_nt: TGCGCCAGCAGCTGGAGCGGGAGAGCGGACGAGCAGTACTTC
j_call: TRBJ2-3; v_call: TRBV7-9; clone_size: many; d_call: TRBD2; cdr3_aa: CASSPPGLAGTDTQYF; cdr3_nt: TGTGCCAGCAGCCCTCCTGGACTAGCGGGGACAGATACGCAGTATTTT